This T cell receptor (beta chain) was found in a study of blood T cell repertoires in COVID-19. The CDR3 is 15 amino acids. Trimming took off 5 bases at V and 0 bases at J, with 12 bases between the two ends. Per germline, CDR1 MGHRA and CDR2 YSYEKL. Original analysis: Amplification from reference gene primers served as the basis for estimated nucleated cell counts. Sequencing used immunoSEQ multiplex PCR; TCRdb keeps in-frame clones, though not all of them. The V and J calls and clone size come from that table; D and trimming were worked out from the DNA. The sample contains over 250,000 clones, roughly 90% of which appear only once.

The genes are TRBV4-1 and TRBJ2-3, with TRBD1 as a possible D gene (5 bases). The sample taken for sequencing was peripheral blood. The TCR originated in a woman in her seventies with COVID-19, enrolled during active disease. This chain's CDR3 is CASSMGPFSTDTQYF. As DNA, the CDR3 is TGCGCCAGCAGCATGGGGCCGTTTAGCACAGATACGCAGTATTTT.